This entry features one TCR beta chain sequence. Its antigen is currently unknown. The data derive from a study of graft-versus-host responses after intestinal transplantation. Study-wide context: Recipients were all induced with anti-thymocyte globulin, then given tacrolimus and steroids for roughly 3 years. Study outcomes and limitations: Among recipient marrow samples, GvH clones were found; some appeared first in ileum or blood.

Using immunoSEQ multiplex PCR, the repertoire was profiled, and TCRdb retains in-frame clones only, with some absent. The data contain 100,000 to 130,000 clones, about nine tenths of them singletons. V was trimmed by 8 bases and J by 0 bases, leaving 8 bases between them. The germline V gene has CDR1 MNHNS and CDR2 SASEGT. CDR3 length: 13 residues. This clonotype was obtained from a human donor who was the organ donor for an intestinal transplant. This chain uses TRBV6-1 with TRBJ1-3; D remains ambiguous. The sample consisted of unstimulated CD4+ T cells sorted from spleen or lymph node cells, taken before transplant. For the CDR3, the DNA is TGTGCCAGCCAGACGAGCTCTGGAAACACCATATATTTT. Amino acid sequence: CASQTSSGNTIYF.